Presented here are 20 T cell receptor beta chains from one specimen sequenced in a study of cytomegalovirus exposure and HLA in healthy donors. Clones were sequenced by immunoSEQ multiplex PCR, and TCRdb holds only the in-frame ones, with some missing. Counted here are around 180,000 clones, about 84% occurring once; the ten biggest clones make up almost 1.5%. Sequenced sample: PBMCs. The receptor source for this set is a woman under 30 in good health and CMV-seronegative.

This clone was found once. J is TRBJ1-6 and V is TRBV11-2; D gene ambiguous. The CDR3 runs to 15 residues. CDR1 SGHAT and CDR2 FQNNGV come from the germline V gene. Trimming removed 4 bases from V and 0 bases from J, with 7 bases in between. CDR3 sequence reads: CASSSRGSYNSPLHF. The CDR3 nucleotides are TGTGCCAGCAGCTCCAGAGGCTCCTATAATTCACCCCTCCACTTT.

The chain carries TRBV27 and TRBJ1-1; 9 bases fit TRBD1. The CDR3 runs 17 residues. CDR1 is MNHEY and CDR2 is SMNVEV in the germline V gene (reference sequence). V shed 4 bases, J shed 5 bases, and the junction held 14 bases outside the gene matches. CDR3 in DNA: TGTGCCAGCAGTTCGGTGGTGGGACAGGGATTGAGGACTGAAGCTTTCTTT. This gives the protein CASSSVVGQGLRTEAFF.

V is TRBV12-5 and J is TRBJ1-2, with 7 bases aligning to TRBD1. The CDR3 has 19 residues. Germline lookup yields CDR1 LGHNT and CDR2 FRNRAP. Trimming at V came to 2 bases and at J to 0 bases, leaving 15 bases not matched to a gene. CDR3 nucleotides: TGTGCTAGTGGTTTGCCCCCAATGTCAAGGGACAGAGCTAACTATGGCTACACCTTC. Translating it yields CASGLPPMSRDRANYGYTF.

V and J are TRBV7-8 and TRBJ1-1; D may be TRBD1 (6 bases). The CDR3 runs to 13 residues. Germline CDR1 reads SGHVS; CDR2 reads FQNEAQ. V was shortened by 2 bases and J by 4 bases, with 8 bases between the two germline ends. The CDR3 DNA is TGTGCCAGCAGCTTAACAGGGCCCACTGAAGCTTTCTTT. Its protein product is CASSLTGPTEAFF.

CDR3 loop: CASTSLRQEGQPQHF. The CDR3 nucleotides are TGTGCCAGTACCTCTCTTCGTCAGGAGGGTCAGCCCCAGCATTTT. This chain joins TRBV19 and TRBJ1-5; no firm D call. CDR1 and CDR2 from the germline V gene are LNHDA and SQIVND (reference sequence). The CDR3 consists of 15 residues. V dropped 7 bases and J dropped 6 bases, with 19 bases sitting between them.

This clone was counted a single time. Written as DNA, the CDR3 is TGCGCCAGCAGCTTGGAGAGGACAGGGTGGGGTTCCGAGCAGTACTTC. As protein: CASSLERTGWGSEQYF. The chain employs TRBV5-1 and TRBJ2-7; 8 bases fit TRBD1. The V gene end was trimmed by 0 bases and the J gene end by 6 bases; junction bases not matched to a gene: 11. The CDR3 is made up of 16 amino acids. The germline V gene encodes CDR1 SGHRS and CDR2 YFSETQ.

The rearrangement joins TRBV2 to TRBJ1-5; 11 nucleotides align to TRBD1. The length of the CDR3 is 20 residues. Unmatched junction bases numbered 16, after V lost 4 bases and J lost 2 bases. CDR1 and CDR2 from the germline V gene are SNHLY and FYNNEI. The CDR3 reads CASSGSDRGHGDWGNQPQHF. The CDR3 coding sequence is TGTGCCAGCAGTGGGTCGGACAGGGGGCATGGGGATTGGGGCAATCAGCCCCAGCATTTT.

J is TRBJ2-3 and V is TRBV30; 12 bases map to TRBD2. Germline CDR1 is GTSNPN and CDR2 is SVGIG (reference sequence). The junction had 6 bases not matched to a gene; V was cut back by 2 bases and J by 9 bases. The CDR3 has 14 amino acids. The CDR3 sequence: CAWSKLAGGVTQYF. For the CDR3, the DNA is TGTGCCTGGAGTAAACTAGCGGGGGGAGTGACGCAGTATTTT.

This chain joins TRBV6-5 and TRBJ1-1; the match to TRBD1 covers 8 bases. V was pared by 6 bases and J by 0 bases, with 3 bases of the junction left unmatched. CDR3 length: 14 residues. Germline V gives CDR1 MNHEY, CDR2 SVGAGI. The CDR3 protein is CASRQGAMNTEAFF. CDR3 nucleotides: TGTGCCAGCAGGCAGGGGGCTATGAACACTGAAGCTTTCTTT.

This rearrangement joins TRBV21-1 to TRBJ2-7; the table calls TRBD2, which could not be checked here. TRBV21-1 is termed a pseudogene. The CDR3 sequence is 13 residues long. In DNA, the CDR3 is TGTGCCGGGGGCGGGACTAGCTCCTACGAGCAGTACTTC. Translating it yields CAGGGTSSYEQYF.

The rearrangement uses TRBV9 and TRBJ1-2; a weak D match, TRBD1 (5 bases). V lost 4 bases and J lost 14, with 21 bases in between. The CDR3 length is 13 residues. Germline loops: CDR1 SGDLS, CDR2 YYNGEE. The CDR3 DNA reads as TGTGCCAGCAGCCCTAACACTTCAGGGAAGGGGACCTTC. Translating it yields CASSPNTSGKGTF.

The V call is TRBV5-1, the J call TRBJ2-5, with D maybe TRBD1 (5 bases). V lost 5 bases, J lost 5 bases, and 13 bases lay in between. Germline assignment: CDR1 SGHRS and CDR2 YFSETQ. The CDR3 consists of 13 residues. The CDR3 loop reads CASSQSRAETQYF. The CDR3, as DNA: TGCGCCAGCAGTCAAAGCAGGGCTGAGACCCAGTACTTC.

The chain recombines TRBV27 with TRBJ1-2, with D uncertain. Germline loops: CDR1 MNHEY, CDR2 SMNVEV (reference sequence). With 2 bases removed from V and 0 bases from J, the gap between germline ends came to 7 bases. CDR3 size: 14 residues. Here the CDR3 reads CASSLRGPNYGYTF. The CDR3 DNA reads TGTGCCAGCAGTTTAAGAGGGCCTAACTATGGCTACACCTTC.

CDR3 protein: CASSLKDPLGVETQYF. CDR3 bases: TGTGCCAGCAGTCTTAAGGATCCCCTAGGTGTAGAGACCCAGTACTTC. This chain connects TRBV7-9 to TRBJ2-5; D remains ambiguous. Germline values: CDR1 SEHNR, CDR2 FQNEAQ (reference sequence). The CDR3 has 16 residues. Trimming stripped 6 bases from V and 4 bases from J, with 21 bases between.

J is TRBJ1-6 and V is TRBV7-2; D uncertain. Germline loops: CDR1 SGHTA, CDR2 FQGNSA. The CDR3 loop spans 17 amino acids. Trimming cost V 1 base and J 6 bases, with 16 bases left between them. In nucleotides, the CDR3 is TGTGCCAGCAGCTTAGTCTCGTTGGGCGCCTCTAATTCACCCCTCCACTTT. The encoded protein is CASSLVSLGASNSPLHF.

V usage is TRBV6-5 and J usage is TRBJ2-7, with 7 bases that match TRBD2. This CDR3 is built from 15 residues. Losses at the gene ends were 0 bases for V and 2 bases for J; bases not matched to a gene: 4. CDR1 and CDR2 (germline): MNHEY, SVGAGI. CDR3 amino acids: CASSYSGGRTYEQYF. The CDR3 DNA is TGTGCCAGCAGTTACTCAGGCGGGAGAACCTACGAGCAGTACTTC.

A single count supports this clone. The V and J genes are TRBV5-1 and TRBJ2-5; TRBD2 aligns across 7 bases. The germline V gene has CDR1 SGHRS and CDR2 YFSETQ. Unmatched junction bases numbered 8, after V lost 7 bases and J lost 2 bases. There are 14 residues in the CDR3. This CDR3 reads CASVAAGWQETQYF. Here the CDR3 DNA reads TGCGCCAGCGTTGCAGCGGGGTGGCAAGAGACCCAGTACTTC.

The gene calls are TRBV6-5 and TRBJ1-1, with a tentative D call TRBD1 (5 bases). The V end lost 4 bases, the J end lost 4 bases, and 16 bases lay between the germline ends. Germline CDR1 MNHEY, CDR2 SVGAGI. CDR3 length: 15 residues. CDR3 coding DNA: TGTGCCAGCAGTTCCATTACGTCCAGGGCCACTGAAGCTTTCTTT. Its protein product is CASSSITSRATEAFF.

The CDR3 coding sequence is TGCGCCAGCAGCTTAGGTCAGGTCCACACTGAAGCTTTCTTT. Translated, it gives CASSLGQVHTEAFF. The chain carries TRBV5-1 and TRBJ1-1; D unclear. Germline V gene sequence: CDR1 SGHRS, CDR2 YFSETQ. CDR3 length: 14 residues. V lost 2 bases, J lost 3 bases, and 11 bases lay in between.

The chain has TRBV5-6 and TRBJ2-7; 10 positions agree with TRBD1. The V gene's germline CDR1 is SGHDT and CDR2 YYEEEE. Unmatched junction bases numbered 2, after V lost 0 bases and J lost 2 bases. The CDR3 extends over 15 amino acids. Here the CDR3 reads CASSLVDRGAYEQYF. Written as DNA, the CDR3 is TGTGCCAGCAGCTTGGTGGACAGGGGGGCCTACGAGCAGTACTTC.